These T cell receptor beta chains were read from a single sample in a study of blood T cells in healthy people across ages. TCRdb fed the 5' RACE reads into MiXCR, producing one record per CDR3 protein. The sample has under 800,000 distinct CDR3 sequences, around 40% seen once; the top ten hold about 20%. Sequenced input: blood. These receptors were taken from a woman aged 60-75 years in good health. CDR3s include the opening cysteine and the closing phenylalanine or tryptophan. The order of the fields is J gene, V gene, clone size, D gene, CDR3 DNA, CDR3 protein. The D gene is left open where the match is weak. Clone size is shown for a subset of rows, as once, few, many or a class of expanded clone.

J gene: TRBJ1-2; V gene: TRBV29-1; clone size: -; D gene: -; CDR3 DNA: TGCAGCGTCTGGGCGCAGGGACGAAAGGATGGCTACACCTTC; CDR3 protein: CSVWAQGRKDGYTF
J gene: TRBJ2-1; V gene: TRBV11-2; clone size: few; D gene: TRBD1; CDR3 DNA: TGTGCCAGCAGCTCCCTAACAGGGGGCTGTGAGCAGTTCTTC; CDR3 protein: CASSSLTGGCEQFF
J gene: TRBJ1-1; V gene: TRBV3-1; clone size: once; D gene: -; CDR3 DNA: TGTGCCAGCAGCCAGCTCGGAAACACTGAAGCTCTCTTT; CDR3 protein: CASSQLGNTEALF
J gene: TRBJ2-1; V gene: TRBV28; clone size: -; D gene: TRBD2; CDR3 DNA: TGTGCCAGCAGCCAACTACTAGCGGGAGGTGTGAACAATGAGCAGTTCTTC; CDR3 protein: CASSQLLAGGVNNEQFF
J gene: TRBJ2-5; V gene: TRBV28; clone size: few; D gene: -; CDR3 DNA: TGTGCCAGCAGTTTATGGGGACTTCTCTCGTCCCATAGGGCCCAGTACTTC; CDR3 protein: CASSLWGLLSSHRAQYF
J gene: TRBJ2-7; V gene: TRBV7-3; clone size: -; D gene: TRBD2; CDR3 DNA: TGTGCCAGCAGCTCGGGACTAGTCGGCGAGCAGTACTTC; CDR3 protein: CASSSGLVGEQYF
J gene: TRBJ2-7; V gene: TRBV20-1; clone size: -; D gene: -; CDR3 DNA: TGCAGTGCTAGTGTGTTCTCCTACGAGCAGTACTTC; CDR3 protein: CSASVFSYEQYF
J gene: TRBJ2-1; V gene: TRBV27; clone size: -; D gene: TRBD2; CDR3 DNA: TGTGCCAGCAGTTTAGGGACTAGCGGGGGGAACAATGAGCAGTTCTTC; CDR3 protein: CASSLGTSGGNNEQFF
J gene: TRBJ1-4; V gene: TRBV11-2; clone size: -; D gene: -; CDR3 DNA: TGTGCCAGCAGCATGAATCGTGCAACTAATGAAAAACTGTTTTTT; CDR3 protein: CASSMNRATNEKLFF
J gene: TRBJ2-7; V gene: TRBV7-3; clone size: few; D gene: TRBD1; CDR3 DNA: TGTGCCAGCAGCGGGACAGGGGGGTCCGAGCAGTACTTC; CDR3 protein: CASSGTGGSEQYF
J gene: TRBJ2-5; V gene: TRBV20-1; clone size: -; D gene: TRBD2; CDR3 DNA: TGCAGTGCTGGATCTACTAGCGGGAGGCGCAATGAGCAGTACTTC; CDR3 protein: CSAGSTSGRRNEQYF
J gene: TRBJ2-2; V gene: TRBV10-3; clone size: -; D gene: TRBD1; CDR3 DNA: TGTGCCATCAGTGAGGAACCAGGGGGCGCGGCACCCACCGGGGAGCTGTTTTTT; CDR3 protein: CAISEEPGGAAPTGELFF
J gene: TRBJ2-3; V gene: TRBV12-3/TRBV12-4; clone size: -; D gene: TRBD2; CDR3 DNA: TGTGCCAGCAGTTTAGTCTTCGGGAGGACAGATACGCAGTATTTT; CDR3 protein: CASSLVFGRTDTQYF
J gene: TRBJ2-5; V gene: TRBV28; clone size: few; D gene: TRBD1; CDR3 DNA: TGTGCCAGCGAAAACCAGGGGGCGGCGGATCAAGAGACCCAGTACTTC; CDR3 protein: CASENQGAADQETQYF
J gene: TRBJ2-4; V gene: TRBV6-1; clone size: -; D gene: TRBD1; CDR3 DNA: TGTGCCAGCTCAGACAGGGTCCCAAACATTCAGTACTTC; CDR3 protein: CASSDRVPNIQYF
J gene: TRBJ1-6; V gene: TRBV25-1; clone size: -; D gene: -; CDR3 DNA: TGTGCCAGCAGTCGAGGGTTCCCTAGTTCACCCCTCCACTTT; CDR3 protein: CASSRGFPSSPLHF
J gene: TRBJ2-1; V gene: TRBV18; clone size: few; D gene: TRBD1; CDR3 DNA: TGTGCCAGCTCGCCCCACCGGGACAGCAATGAGCAGTTCTTC; CDR3 protein: CASSPHRDSNEQFF
J gene: TRBJ2-7; V gene: TRBV27; clone size: -; D gene: -; CDR3 DNA: TGTGCCAGCAGTTTGTCAAGGCTCTCCTACGAGCAGTACTTC; CDR3 protein: CASSLSRLSYEQYF
J gene: TRBJ2-3; V gene: TRBV7-2; clone size: -; D gene: TRBD1; CDR3 DNA: TGTGCCACTGCTGGGGACAGCTCCACAGATACGCAGTATTTT; CDR3 protein: CATAGDSSTDTQYF
J gene: TRBJ1-1; V gene: TRBV6-2/TRBV6-3; clone size: -; D gene: -; CDR3 DNA: TGTGCCAGCAGTTTCTACCGAGGGACTGAAGCTTTCTTT; CDR3 protein: CASSFYRGTEAFF
J gene: TRBJ1-2; V gene: TRBV2; clone size: -; D gene: TRBD1; CDR3 DNA: TGTGCCAGCACGACAGGGACAGGATACTATGGCTACACCTTC; CDR3 protein: CASTTGTGYYGYTF
J gene: TRBJ1-2; V gene: TRBV7-9; clone size: few; D gene: TRBD1; CDR3 DNA: TGTGCCAGCAGCTCCCGAGGACAGGGGCTTGCCAGGAACTATGGCTACACCTTC; CDR3 protein: CASSSRGQGLARNYGYTF
J gene: TRBJ2-3; V gene: TRBV20-1; clone size: -; D gene: -; CDR3 DNA: TGCAGTGCTCGGAAGATTTCGAGTTTTGCAGATACGCAGTATTTT; CDR3 protein: CSARKISSFADTQYF
J gene: TRBJ1-1; V gene: TRBV11-1; clone size: -; D gene: TRBD1; CDR3 DNA: TGTGCCAGCAGCTTCCGGCAGGGGGAGGCTGAAGCTTTCTTT; CDR3 protein: CASSFRQGEAEAFF
J gene: TRBJ2-6; V gene: TRBV11-3; clone size: many; D gene: -; CDR3 DNA: TGTGCCAGCAGCTTTTCCGGGTTTACTGGGGCCAACGTCCTGACTTTC; CDR3 protein: CASSFSGFTGANVLTF
J gene: TRBJ2-1; V gene: TRBV20-1; clone size: few; D gene: -; CDR3 DNA: TGCAGTCTCCCCCGACTCGGGGGCCTCAGCTCCTACAATGAGCAGTTCTTC; CDR3 protein: CSLPRLGGLSSYNEQFF
J gene: TRBJ2-2; V gene: TRBV20-1; clone size: -; D gene: -; CDR3 DNA: TGCAGTGCTGGCCGACTAGCGAACACCGGGGAGCTGTTTTTT; CDR3 protein: CSAGRLANTGELFF
J gene: TRBJ1-1; V gene: TRBV12-3/TRBV12-4; clone size: -; D gene: -; CDR3 DNA: TGTGCCAGCGCCCGGATAGGATACACTGAAGCTTTCTTT; CDR3 protein: CASARIGYTEAFF
J gene: TRBJ2-5; V gene: TRBV9; clone size: few; D gene: TRBD1; CDR3 DNA: TGTGCCAGCAGCGTAACCGACAGGGCAAAGACCCAGTACTTC; CDR3 protein: CASSVTDRAKTQYF
J gene: TRBJ1-2; V gene: TRBV20-1; clone size: -; D gene: -; CDR3 DNA: TGCAGTGCTAGAGAACGAAAGGACAGCTATGGCTACACCTTC; CDR3 protein: CSARERKDSYGYTF